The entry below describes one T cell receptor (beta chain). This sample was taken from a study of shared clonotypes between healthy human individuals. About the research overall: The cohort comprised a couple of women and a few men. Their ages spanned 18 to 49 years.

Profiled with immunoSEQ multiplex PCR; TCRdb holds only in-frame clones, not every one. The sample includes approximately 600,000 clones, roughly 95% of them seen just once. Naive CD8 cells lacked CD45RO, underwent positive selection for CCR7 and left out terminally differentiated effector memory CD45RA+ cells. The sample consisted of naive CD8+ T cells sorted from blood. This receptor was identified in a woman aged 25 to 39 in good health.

The CDR3 DNA follows: TGTGCCAGCAGCACGGGACTAGCGGGCGTTTACGAGCAGTACTTC. This gives the protein CASSTGLAGVYEQYF. The chain employs TRBV5-4 and TRBJ2-7; 12 positions agree with TRBD2. Germline CDR1 and CDR2: SGHNT and YYREEE (reference sequence). J lost 4 bases, V lost 4 bases, and 6 bases had no gene match. The CDR3 length is 15 residues.